The clone carrying this T cell receptor beta chain has just a few counts. This record belongs to a study of T cells in Graves' hyperthyroidism and ophthalmopathy. The CDR3 length is 14 residues. The germline V gene has CDR1 LNHDA and CDR2 SQIVND (reference sequence). V shed 1 base and J shed 11 bases, with 17 bases lying between them. RNA transcripts served as the template for amplifying TCR beta CDR3 regions. HTBI primers were the set used in a first-round RT-PCR of the TCR CDR3. One entry per CDR3 protein results from TCRdb running MiXCR on the multiplex PCR reads. The table lists hundreds of thousands of distinct CDR3 sequences, roughly an eighth of them singletons.

The chain has TRBV19 and TRBJ1-1; D might be TRBD1 (5 bases). Sequencing was carried out using blood. This receptor was taken from a woman between 35 and 50 years old with Graves' ophthalmopathy. The CDR3 is CASSIGRAGSDAFF. CDR3 nucleotides: TGTGCCAGTAGTATAGGGCGGGCAGGGAGTGATGCTTTCTTT.